Below are 25 T cell receptor beta chains sequenced from a single sample in a study of blood T cell repertoires in COVID-19. The protocol was immunoSEQ multiplex PCR, while the TCRdb copy is restricted to in-frame clones and leaves out a portion. This sample has over 100,000 clones, with around four fifths found just once. Source material: peripheral blood. These receptors all stem from a woman aged 60 to 75 with acute or convalescent COVID-19.

J is TRBJ1-1 and V is TRBV5-1; D possibly corresponds to TRBD1 (6 bases). The germline V gene has CDR1 SGHRS and CDR2 YFSETQ. The CDR3 has 13 residues. V lost 2 bases and J lost 7, with 12 bases in between. The CDR3 coding sequence is TGCGCCAGCAGCTTATGGTTGGACAGTGAAGCTTTCTTT. Translated: CASSLWLDSEAFF.

CDR3 sequence: CASSVVGTSSNEQFF. CDR3 DNA: TGTGCCAGCAGCGTAGTTGGGACTAGCTCCAATGAGCAGTTCTTC. The chain joins TRBV9 to TRBJ2-1, with 9 bases that match TRBD2. This CDR3 contains 15 residues. V shed 0 bases, J shed 6 bases, and the junction held 4 bases outside the gene matches. Germline V gene lookup returns CDR1 SGDLS and CDR2 YYNGEE. The whole variable domain, remainder taken from reference TRBV9 and TRBJ2-1, is DSGVTQTPKHLITATGQRVTLRCSPRSGDLSVYWYQQSLDQGLQFLIQYYNGEERAKGNILERFSAQQFPDLHSELNLSSLELGDSALYFCASSVVGTSSNEQFFGPGTRLTVL.

The chain has TRBV3-1 (or the pseudogene TRBV3-2) and TRBJ1-2, with a weak D call TRBD1 (5 bases). The CDR3 sequence is 16 residues long. Germline CDR1 is LGHDT and CDR2 is YNNKEL (reference sequence). Trimming removed 1 base at V and 4 bases at J, with 16 bases between. The CDR3, as DNA: TGTGCCAGCAGCCAAGGGGGTCTGGCGGGGGGCTATGGCTACACCTTC. Protein: CASSQGGLAGGYGYTF.

V gene TRBV28 combines with J gene TRBJ1-2; 10 bases map to TRBD1. After removal of 2 bases from V and 8 bases from J, the junction contained 8 bases not matched to a gene. The CDR3 spans 15 residues. Germline assignment: CDR1 MDHEN and CDR2 SYDVKM. The CDR3 region is CASSLGRGQGTGYTF. The CDR3 DNA follows: TGTGCCAGCAGTTTAGGGCGGGGACAGGGGACAGGCTACACCTTC.

A single count supports this clone. V gene TRBV9 combines with J gene TRBJ2-5; maybe TRBD2 (6 bases). The CDR3 is made up of 15 amino acids. CDR1 and CDR2 from the germline V gene are SGDLS and YYNGEE. Trimming cost V 4 bases and J 2 bases, with 15 bases left between them. The CDR3 here is CASSPSLAGQETQYF. DNA of the CDR3: TGTGCCAGCAGCCCTAGCTTGGCGGGACAAGAGACCCAGTACTTC.

V usage is TRBV18 and J usage is TRBJ2-4; 9 bases agree with TRBD1. J gave up 9 bases and V 6 bases, and 12 bases lay outside the gene matches. Germline CDR1 is KGHSH and CDR2 is LQKENI. The CDR3 runs to 15 residues. CDR3 in amino acids: CASSARDRANGIQYF. CDR3 nucleotides: TGTGCCAGCTCCGCTAGGGACAGGGCTAATGGCATTCAGTACTTC.

The chain is built from TRBV24-1 and TRBJ2-1, with TRBD2 matching 8 bases. The junction had 8 bases not matched to a gene; V was cut back by 3 bases and J by 8 bases. Germline CDR1 and CDR2: KGHDR and SFDVKD. This CDR3 is built from 15 residues. CDR3 nucleotide sequence: TGTGCCACCAGTGATCCATCGCGGGAGGCCGATGAGCAGTTCTTC. Translated, it gives CATSDPSREADEQFF.

The gene calls are TRBV6-4 and TRBJ1-4; the match to TRBD1 covers 7 bases. Trimming took 1 base from V and 4 from J; bases not matched to a gene: 12. The CDR3 totals 18 residues. Germline assignment: CDR1 MRHNA and CDR2 SNTAGT. The CDR3 spells CASSDFPWDSLVNEKLFF. Here the CDR3 DNA reads TGTGCCAGCAGTGACTTTCCCTGGGACAGCCTGGTTAATGAAAAACTGTTTTTT.

The chain has TRBV10-1 and TRBJ2-1; 7 nucleotides line up with TRBD1. The CDR3 has 14 residues. J gave up 8 bases and V 4 bases, and 8 bases lay outside the gene matches. In germline, CDR1 is WNHNN, CDR2 SYGVQD (reference sequence). The DNA of the CDR3 is TGCGCCAGCAGTGGACAGGGTCGGAATTATGAGCAGTTCTTC. Translating it yields CASSGQGRNYEQFF.

V and J are TRBV7-2 and TRBJ1-5; perhaps TRBD1 as D (6 bases). Trimming shortened V by 5 bases and J by 6 bases, and 17 bases separated the two germline ends. From germline, CDR1 is SGHTA and CDR2 FQGNSA. The CDR3 covers 15 residues. CDR3 loop: CASSPTWGLGQPQHF. The DNA for the CDR3 is TGTGCCAGCAGCCCCACGTGGGGGCTTGGTCAGCCCCAGCATTTT.

The J gene is TRBJ2-5, the V gene TRBV15, with 9 bases fitting TRBD2. V gave up 5 bases and J gave up 4 bases; unmatched junction bases: 2. CDR3 length: 13 residues. The germline V gene encodes CDR1 LNHNV and CDR2 YYDKDF (reference sequence). The CDR3 here is CATSGAGGETQYF. The CDR3 DNA reads as TGTGCCACCAGCGGAGCGGGAGGAGAGACCCAGTACTTC.

This clone was picked up one time. The chain couples TRBV19 to TRBJ2-7; possible D gene TRBD1, 6 bases. This CDR3 spans 13 amino acids. Trimming removed 6 bases from V and 5 bases from J, with 14 bases in between. Germline V gene data show CDR1 as LNHDA and CDR2 as SQIVND (reference sequence). The CDR3 here is CASRGFNRDEQYF. In nucleotides, the CDR3 is TGTGCCAGTAGGGGATTCAACAGGGACGAGCAGTACTTC.

This chain uses TRBV7-8 with TRBJ1-1; TRBD1 matches at 10 bases. CDR1 and CDR2 from the germline V gene are SGHVS and FQNEAQ. V shed 4 bases, J shed 5 bases, and the junction held 4 bases outside the gene matches. The length of the CDR3 is 14 residues. The chain's CDR3 is CASSSDRGRTEAFF. CDR3 DNA: TGTGCCAGCAGCTCGGACAGGGGGAGAACTGAAGCTTTCTTT.

The rearrangement links TRBV3-1 (or the pseudogene TRBV3-2) to TRBJ2-3; D is perhaps TRBD1 (5 bases). Germline assignment: CDR1 LGHDT and CDR2 YNNKEL (reference sequence). The CDR3 extends over 14 amino acids. The V and J ends lost 4 bases and 4 bases respectively, with 12 bases between them. In nucleotides, the CDR3 is TGTGCCAGCAGCCCCAGGTGGGGCCCAGATACGCAGTATTTT. This encodes CASSPRWGPDTQYF.

The chain employs TRBV19 and TRBJ1-5; possibly TRBD1 for D (5 bases). From germline, CDR1 is LNHDA and CDR2 SQIVND (reference sequence). Trimming shortened V by 3 bases and J by 3 bases, and 9 bases separated the two germline ends. This CDR3 contains 14 residues. For the CDR3, the DNA is TGTGCCAGTAGTATTGGGGGGTTCAATCAGCCCCAGCATTTT. It specifies CASSIGGFNQPQHF.

The V gene is TRBV24-1, the J gene TRBJ2-7; D is perhaps TRBD1 (6 bases). V lost 5 bases and J 2 bases, leaving 6 bases between the germline ends. CDR1 is KGHDR and CDR2 is SFDVKD in the germline V gene. The length of the CDR3 is 12 residues. The CDR3 DNA reads TGTGCCACCAGTGGGGACACCTACGAGCAGTACTTC. Translation: CATSGDTYEQYF.

V usage is TRBV21-1 and J usage is TRBJ1-6. TRBV21-1 is tagged as a pseudogene. The CDR3 is made up of 16 amino acids. This chain's CDR3 is CASSKKDSTGNSPLHF. CDR3 bases: TGTGCCAGCAGCAAAAAGGATTCAACGGGGAATTCACCCCTCCACTTT.

This sequence joins TRBV10-2 and TRBJ2-3; 9 nucleotides align to TRBD2. The germline V gene has CDR1 WSHSY and CDR2 SAAADI. CDR3 length equals 17 residues. The V segment lost 3 bases and the J segment 0 bases; nucleotides outside the gene matches: 7. The DNA of the CDR3 is TGCGCCAGCAGTGACAGCGGGGGGCCTATTAGCACAGATACGCAGTATTTT. Translated: CASSDSGGPISTDTQYF.

The chain employs TRBV27 and TRBJ2-2; TRBD1 aligns across 8 bases. After removal of 0 bases from V and 6 bases from J, the junction contained 6 bases not matched to a gene. The germline V gene encodes CDR1 MNHEY and CDR2 SMNVEV (reference sequence). There are 16 residues in the CDR3. The CDR3 coding sequence is TGTGCCAGCAGTTTATCGTACAGGGGGGCCGCCGGGGAGCTGTTTTTT. Its protein product is CASSLSYRGAAGELFF.

J is TRBJ2-7 and V is TRBV6-5, with D perhaps TRBD2 (6 bases). This CDR3 spans 15 amino acids. Germline V CDR1 and CDR2: MNHEY, SVGAGI. Trimming shortened V by 0 bases and J by 2 bases, and 11 bases separated the two germline ends. The chain's CDR3 is CASSYSTRQPYEQYF. The DNA of the CDR3 is TGTGCCAGCAGTTACTCGACTAGACAGCCCTACGAGCAGTACTTC.

J is TRBJ2-5 and V is TRBV19; D possibly corresponds to TRBD1 (5 bases). Germline V gene lookup returns CDR1 LNHDA and CDR2 SQIVND (reference sequence). CDR3 length: 17 residues. Trimming stripped 1 base from V and 5 bases from J, with 20 bases between. The CDR3 DNA sequence: TGTGCCAGTAGTATAGGCTCCGGGTGGGGCCAACAGGAGACCCAGTACTTC. It specifies CASSIGSGWGQQETQYF.

This clone turned up a few times. This rearrangement joins TRBV4-3 to TRBJ2-1; TRBD2 might be the D (5 bases). Trimming pared 3 bases from V and 8 bases from J, leaving 17 bases between. This CDR3 region has 15 residues. Germline assignment: CDR1 LGHNA and CDR2 YSLEER. CDR3 DNA sequence: TGCGCCAGCAGCCAGGTGGGAACGAGGGCCGATGAGCAGTTCTTC. Residues: CASSQVGTRADEQFF.

The V call is TRBV7-9, the J call TRBJ1-1; D is possibly TRBD1 (5 bases). V was cut by 8 bases and J by 2 bases, with 18 bases left in between. This CDR3 contains 15 residues. In germline, CDR1 is SEHNR, CDR2 FQNEAQ (reference sequence). The CDR3 spells CASGRRGTGNTEAFF. The CDR3 DNA is TGTGCCAGCGGCCGCCGGGGGACTGGAAACACTGAAGCTTTCTTT. Together with reference TRBV7-9 and TRBJ1-1, the CDR3 gives the full variable domain: DTGVSQNPRHKITKRGQNVTFRCDPISEHNRLYWYRQTLGQGPEFLTYFQNEAQLEKSRLLSDRFSAERPKGSFSTLEIQRTEQGDSAMYLCASGRRGTGNTEAFFGQGTRLTVV.

The chain links TRBV28 to TRBJ1-4; D call uncertain. The ends were cut back, 2 bases at V and 4 bases at J, with 11 bases in the middle. CDR1 and CDR2 (germline): MDHEN, SYDVKM. This CDR3 is built from 15 residues. CDR3 DNA: TGTGCCAGCAGTTTACGGGGTCGGTTTAATGAAAAACTGTTTTTT. Encoded protein: CASSLRGRFNEKLFF.

V is TRBV6-1 and J is TRBJ1-1; no definite D call. The CDR3 has 15 residues. V was trimmed by 1 base and J by 1 base, leaving 10 bases between them. Germline V gene lookup returns CDR1 MNHNS and CDR2 SASEGT. As DNA, the CDR3 is TGTGCCAGCAGTGAAGGGTGGTCTAGGAACACTGAAGCTTTCTTT. This codes for CASSEGWSRNTEAFF.